Below, one T cell receptor beta chain is given with its context. At one of its ends the junction is not consistent with the germline gene, which may arise from a read error. These data are taken from a study of shared T cell receptors in the human thymus. Looked up from germline, CDR1 is SGHDN and CDR2 is FVKESK. The CDR3 totals 16 residues. Measured with immunoSEQ multiplex PCR; TCRdb has only the in-frame clones, and not every one. The sample consists of approximately 660,000 clones, around nine tenths of them appearing once. Another study also made use of these data, one on human thymus T cells.

This TCR derives from a boy younger than two with a congenital heart defect. The chain uses TRBV14 and TRBJ2-7, with 7 bases identical to TRBD2. Sequencing was done on a sample of thymocytes. CDR3 residues: CASGQDELAPPYEQYF. The CDR3, as DNA: TGTGCCAGCGGCCAAGATGAACTAGCGCCTCCCTACGAGCAGTACTTC.